This TCR beta chain was sequenced in a study of blood T cell repertoires in COVID-19. About the study: Researchers got acute and convalescent COVID-19 samples from the United States, Italy and Spain.

The CDR3 consists of 16 residues. Germline CDR1 is MDHEN and CDR2 is SYDVKM. V was pared by 7 bases and J by 2 bases, with 21 bases between. Participants spanned ages about 18 to 95 years and resided in over 20 US areas. Participants reported their clinical history, and cohort assignment relied on those reports. As originally analysed: Using reference gene primer amplification, nucleated cell counts were estimated. Sequencing used immunoSEQ multiplex PCR; TCRdb keeps in-frame clones, though not all of them. Clonal size and the V and J genes are those of that table, whereas D and trimming came from the DNA. The repertoire has roughly 200,000 clones, about nine tenths of them found once; the top ten carry about 4%.

This chain joins TRBV28 and TRBJ2-7; the D gene is possibly TRBD2 (5 bases). The sequenced material came from PBMCs or T cells enriched from blood (not recorded which). This TCR came from a woman younger than 45 with acute COVID-19. This CDR3 is CASIPAPRTDTYEQYF. The CDR3 region has the DNA TGTGCCAGCATTCCCGCCCCCCGGACTGACACCTACGAGCAGTACTTC.